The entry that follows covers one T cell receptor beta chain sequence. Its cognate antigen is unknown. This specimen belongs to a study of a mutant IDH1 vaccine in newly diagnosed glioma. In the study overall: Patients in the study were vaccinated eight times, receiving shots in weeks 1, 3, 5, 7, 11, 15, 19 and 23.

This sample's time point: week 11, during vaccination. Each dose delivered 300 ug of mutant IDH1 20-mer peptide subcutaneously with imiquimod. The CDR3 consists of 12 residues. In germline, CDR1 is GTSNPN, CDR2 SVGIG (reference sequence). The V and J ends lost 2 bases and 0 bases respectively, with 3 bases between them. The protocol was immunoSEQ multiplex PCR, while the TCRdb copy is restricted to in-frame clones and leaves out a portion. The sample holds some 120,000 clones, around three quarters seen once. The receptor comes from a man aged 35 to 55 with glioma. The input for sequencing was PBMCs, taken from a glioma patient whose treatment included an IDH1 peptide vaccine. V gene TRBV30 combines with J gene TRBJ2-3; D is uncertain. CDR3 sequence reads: CAWSPSTDTQYF. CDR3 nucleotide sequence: TGTGCCTGGAGTCCTAGCACAGATACGCAGTATTTT.